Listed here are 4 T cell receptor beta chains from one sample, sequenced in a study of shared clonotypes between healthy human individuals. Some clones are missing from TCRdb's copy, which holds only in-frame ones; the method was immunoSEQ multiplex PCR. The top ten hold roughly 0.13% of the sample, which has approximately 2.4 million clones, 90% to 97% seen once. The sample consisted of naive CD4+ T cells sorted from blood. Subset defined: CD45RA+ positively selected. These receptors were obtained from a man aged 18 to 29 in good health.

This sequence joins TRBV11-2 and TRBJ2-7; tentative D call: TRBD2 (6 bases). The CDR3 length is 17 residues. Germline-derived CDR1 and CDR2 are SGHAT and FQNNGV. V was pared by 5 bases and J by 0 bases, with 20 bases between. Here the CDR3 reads CASSLTAETSYSYEQYF. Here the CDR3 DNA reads TGTGCCAGCAGCCTAACCGCGGAGACTAGTTACTCCTACGAGCAGTACTTC. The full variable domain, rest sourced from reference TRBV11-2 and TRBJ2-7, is EAGVAQSPRYKIIEKRQSVAFWCNPISGHATLYWYQQILGQGPKLLIQFQNNGVVDDSQLPKDRFSAERLKGVDSTLKIQPAKLEDSAVYLCASSLTAETSYSYEQYFGPGTRLTVT.

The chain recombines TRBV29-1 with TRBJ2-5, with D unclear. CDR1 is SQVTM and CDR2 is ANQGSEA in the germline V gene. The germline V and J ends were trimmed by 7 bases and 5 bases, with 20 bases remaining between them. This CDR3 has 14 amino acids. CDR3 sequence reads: CSAPHGGIGETQYF. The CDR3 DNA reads TGCAGCGCCCCGCACGGTGGAATTGGGGAGACCCAGTACTTC.

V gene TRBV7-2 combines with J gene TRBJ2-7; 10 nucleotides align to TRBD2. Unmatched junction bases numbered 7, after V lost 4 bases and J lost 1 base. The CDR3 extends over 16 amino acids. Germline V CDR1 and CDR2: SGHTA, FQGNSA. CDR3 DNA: TGTGCCAGCAGCTACCGACAACTAGCGGGATCCTACGAGCAGTACTTC. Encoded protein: CASSYRQLAGSYEQYF.

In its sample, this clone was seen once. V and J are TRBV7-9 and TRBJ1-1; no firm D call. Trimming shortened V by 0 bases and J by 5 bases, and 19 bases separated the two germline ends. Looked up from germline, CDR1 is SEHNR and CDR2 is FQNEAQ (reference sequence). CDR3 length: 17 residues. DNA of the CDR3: TGTGCCAGCAGCTTAGCGGGCGGCGGACTGAGGAGAACTGAAGCTTTCTTT. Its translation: CASSLAGGGLRRTEAFF.